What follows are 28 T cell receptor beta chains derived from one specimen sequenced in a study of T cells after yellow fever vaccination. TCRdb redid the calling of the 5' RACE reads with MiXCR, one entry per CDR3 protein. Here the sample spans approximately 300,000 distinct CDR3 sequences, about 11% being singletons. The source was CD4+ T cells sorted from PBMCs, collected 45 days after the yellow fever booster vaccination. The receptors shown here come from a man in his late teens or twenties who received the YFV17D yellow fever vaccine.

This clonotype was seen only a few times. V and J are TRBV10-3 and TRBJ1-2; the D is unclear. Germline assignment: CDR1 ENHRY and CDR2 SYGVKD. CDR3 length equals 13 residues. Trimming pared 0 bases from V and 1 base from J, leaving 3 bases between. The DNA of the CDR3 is TGTGCCATCAGTGAGTCGGTTAACTATGGCTACACCTTC. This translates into CAISESVNYGYTF.

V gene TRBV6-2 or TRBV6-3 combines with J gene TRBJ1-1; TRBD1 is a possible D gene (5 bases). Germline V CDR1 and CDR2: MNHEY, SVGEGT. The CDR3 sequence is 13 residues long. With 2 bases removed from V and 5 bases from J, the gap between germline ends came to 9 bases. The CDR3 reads CASSYKWGTEAFF. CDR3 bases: TGTGCCAGCAGTTACAAGTGGGGGACTGAAGCTTTCTTT.

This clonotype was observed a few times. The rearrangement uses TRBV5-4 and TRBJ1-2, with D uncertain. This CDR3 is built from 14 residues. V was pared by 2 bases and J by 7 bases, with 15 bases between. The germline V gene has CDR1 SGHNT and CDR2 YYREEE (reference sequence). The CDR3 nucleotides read TGTGCCAGCAGCTTCGGATCTCCAGGAGGTGGCTACACCTTC. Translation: CASSFGSPGGGYTF.

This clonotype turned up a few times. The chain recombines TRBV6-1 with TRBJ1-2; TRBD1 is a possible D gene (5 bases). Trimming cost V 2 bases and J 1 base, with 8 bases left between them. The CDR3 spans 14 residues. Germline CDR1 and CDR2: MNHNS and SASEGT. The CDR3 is CASSETGLNYGYTF. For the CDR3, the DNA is TGTGCCAGCAGTGAAACGGGGCTTAACTATGGCTACACCTTC.

CDR3 sequence: CASSSTAGANVLTF. The CDR3 DNA sequence: TGCGCCAGCAGCTCGACAGCTGGGGCCAACGTCCTGACTTTC. This rearrangement joins TRBV5-1 to TRBJ2-6; a possible D gene is TRBD1 (5 bases). Germline assignment: CDR1 SGHRS and CDR2 YFSETQ. V was clipped by 3 bases and J by 2 bases, with 6 bases between them. The length of the CDR3 is 14 residues.

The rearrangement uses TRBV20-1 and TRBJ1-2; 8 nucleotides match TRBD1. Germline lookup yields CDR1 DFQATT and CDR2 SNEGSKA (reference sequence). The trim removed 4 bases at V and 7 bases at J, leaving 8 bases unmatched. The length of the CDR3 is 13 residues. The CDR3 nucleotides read TGCAGTGCTACGGCCAGGGGGCTGGCTGGCTACACCTTC. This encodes CSATARGLAGYTF.

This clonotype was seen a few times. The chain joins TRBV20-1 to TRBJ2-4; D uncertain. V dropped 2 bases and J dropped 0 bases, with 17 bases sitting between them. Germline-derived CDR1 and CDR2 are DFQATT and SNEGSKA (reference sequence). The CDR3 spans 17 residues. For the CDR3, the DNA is TGCAGTGCTAGACCCCCGGGTTCAGGCTTAGCCAAAAACATTCAGTACTTC. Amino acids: CSARPPGSGLAKNIQYF.

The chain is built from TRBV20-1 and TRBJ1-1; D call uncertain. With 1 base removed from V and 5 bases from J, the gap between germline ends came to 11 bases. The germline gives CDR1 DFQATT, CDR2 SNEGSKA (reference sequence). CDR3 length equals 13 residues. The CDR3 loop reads CSARGRLLTEAFF. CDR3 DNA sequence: TGCAGTGCTAGAGGTCGGTTATTGACTGAAGCTTTCTTT.

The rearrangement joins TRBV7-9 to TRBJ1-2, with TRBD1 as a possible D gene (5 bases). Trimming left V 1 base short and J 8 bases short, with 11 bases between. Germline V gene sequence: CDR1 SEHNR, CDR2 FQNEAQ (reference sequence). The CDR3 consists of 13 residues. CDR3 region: CASSLDWGSGYTF. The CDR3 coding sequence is TGTGCCAGCAGCTTAGACTGGGGCTCCGGCTACACCTTC.

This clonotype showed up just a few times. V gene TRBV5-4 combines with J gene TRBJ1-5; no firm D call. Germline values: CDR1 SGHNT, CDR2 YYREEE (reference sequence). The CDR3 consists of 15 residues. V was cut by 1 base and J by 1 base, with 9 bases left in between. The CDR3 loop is CASSLSPGSNQPQHF. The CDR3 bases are TGTGCCAGCAGCTTGTCCCCTGGCAGCAATCAGCCCCAGCATTTT.

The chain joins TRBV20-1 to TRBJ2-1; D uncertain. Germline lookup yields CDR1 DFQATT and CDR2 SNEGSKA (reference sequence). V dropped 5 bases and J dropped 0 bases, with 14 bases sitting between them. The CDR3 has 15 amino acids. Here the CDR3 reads CSAATRRSSYNEQFF. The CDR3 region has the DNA TGCAGTGCTGCGACAAGACGAAGCTCCTACAATGAGCAGTTCTTC.

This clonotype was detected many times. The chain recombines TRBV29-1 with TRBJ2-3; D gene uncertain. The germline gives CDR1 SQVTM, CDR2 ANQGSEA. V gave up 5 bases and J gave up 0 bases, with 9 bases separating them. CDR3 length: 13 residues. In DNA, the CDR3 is TGCAGCGTTAACGTGGGGAGCACAGATACGCAGTATTTT. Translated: CSVNVGSTDTQYF.

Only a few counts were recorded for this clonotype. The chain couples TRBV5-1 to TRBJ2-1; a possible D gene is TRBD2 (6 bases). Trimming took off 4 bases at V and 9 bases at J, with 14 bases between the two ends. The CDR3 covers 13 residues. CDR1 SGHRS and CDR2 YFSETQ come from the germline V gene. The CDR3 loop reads CASSQDYLGEQFF. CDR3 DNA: TGCGCCAGCAGCCAGGACTACCTGGGTGAGCAGTTCTTC.

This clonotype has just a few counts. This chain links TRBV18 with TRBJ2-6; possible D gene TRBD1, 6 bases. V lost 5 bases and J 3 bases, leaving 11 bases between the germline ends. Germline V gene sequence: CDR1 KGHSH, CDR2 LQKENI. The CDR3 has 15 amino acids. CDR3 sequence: CASSSTGFGANVLTF. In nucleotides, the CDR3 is TGTGCCAGCTCAAGCACAGGGTTTGGGGCCAACGTCCTGACTTTC.

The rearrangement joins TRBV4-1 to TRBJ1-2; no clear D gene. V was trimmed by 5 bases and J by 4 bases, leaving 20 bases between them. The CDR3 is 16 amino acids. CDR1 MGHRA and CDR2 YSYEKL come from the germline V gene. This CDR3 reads CASSKGGALDSYGYTF. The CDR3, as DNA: TGCGCCAGCAGCAAAGGAGGAGCGTTGGATAGCTATGGCTACACCTTC.

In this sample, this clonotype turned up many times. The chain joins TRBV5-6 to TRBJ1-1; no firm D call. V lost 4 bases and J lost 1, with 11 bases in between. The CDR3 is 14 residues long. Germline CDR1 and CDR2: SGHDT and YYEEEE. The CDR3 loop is CASSPDLSNTEAFF. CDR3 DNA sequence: TGTGCCAGCAGCCCCGACTTATCGAACACTGAAGCTTTCTTT.

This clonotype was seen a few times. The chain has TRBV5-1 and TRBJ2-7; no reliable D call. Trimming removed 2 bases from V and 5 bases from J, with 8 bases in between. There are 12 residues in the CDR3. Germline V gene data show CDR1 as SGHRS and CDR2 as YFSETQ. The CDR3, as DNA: TGCGCCAGCAGCTTCCCCCCGGACGAGCAGTACTTC. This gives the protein CASSFPPDEQYF.

For the CDR3, the DNA is TGTGCCAGCAAGAGCGGGATAACGAGCCCCTACGAGCAGTACGTC. It translates to CASKSGITSPYEQYV. V gene TRBV5-6 combines with J gene TRBJ2-7, with 7 bases fitting TRBD2. The CDR3 has 15 residues. V was clipped by 6 bases and J by 2 bases; unmatched bases: 11. Looked up from germline, CDR1 is SGHDT and CDR2 is YYEEEE.

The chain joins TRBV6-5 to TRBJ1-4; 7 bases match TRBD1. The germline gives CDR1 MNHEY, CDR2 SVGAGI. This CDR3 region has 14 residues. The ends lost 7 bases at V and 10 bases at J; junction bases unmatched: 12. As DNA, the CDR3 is TGTGCCAGCACCAGACAGGGTATCCTCGGAAAACTGTTTTTT. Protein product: CASTRQGILGKLFF.

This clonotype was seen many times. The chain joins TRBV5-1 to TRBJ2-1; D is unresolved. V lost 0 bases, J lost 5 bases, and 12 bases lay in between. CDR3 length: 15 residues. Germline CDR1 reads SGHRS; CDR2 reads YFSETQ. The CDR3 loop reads CASSLDEPTDNEQFF. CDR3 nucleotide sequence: TGCGCCAGCAGCTTGGACGAGCCTACCGACAATGAGCAGTTCTTC.

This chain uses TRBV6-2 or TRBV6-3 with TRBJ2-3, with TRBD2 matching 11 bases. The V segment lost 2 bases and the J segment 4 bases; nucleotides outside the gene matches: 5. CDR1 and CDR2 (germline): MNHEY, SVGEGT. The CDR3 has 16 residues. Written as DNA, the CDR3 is TGTGCCAGCAGTTACCACCTAGCGGGGGGACCAGATACGCAGTATTTT. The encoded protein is CASSYHLAGGPDTQYF.

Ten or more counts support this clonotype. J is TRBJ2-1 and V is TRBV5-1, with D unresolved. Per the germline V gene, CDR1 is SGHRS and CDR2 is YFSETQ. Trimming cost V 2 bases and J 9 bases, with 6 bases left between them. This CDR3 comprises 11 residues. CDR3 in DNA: TGCGCCAGCAGCTTAGAGGTTGAGCAGTTCTTC. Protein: CASSLEVEQFF.

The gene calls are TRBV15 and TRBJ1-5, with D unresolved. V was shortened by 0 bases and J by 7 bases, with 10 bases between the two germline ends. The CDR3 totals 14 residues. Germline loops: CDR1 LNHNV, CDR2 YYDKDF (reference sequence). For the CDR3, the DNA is TGTGCCACCAGCAGAGATTCGTACGTGCAGCCCCAGCATTTT. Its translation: CATSRDSYVQPQHF.

The CDR3 coding sequence is TGCGCCAGCAGCCAAGGTTTGGGGGGACGACTCAATGAGCAGTTCTTC. This encodes CASSQGLGGRLNEQFF. V and J are TRBV4-3 and TRBJ2-1; tentative D call: TRBD2 (6 bases). Germline-derived CDR1 and CDR2 are LGHNA and YSLEER. Trimming removed 1 base at V and 6 bases at J, with 16 bases between. This CDR3 is built from 16 residues.

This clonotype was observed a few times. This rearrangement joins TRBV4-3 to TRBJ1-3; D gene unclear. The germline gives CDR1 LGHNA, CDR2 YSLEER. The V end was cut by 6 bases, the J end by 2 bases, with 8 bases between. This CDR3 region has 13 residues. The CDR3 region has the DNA TGCGCCAGCAGTCTCTTAACTGGAAACACCATATATTTT. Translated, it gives CASSLLTGNTIYF.

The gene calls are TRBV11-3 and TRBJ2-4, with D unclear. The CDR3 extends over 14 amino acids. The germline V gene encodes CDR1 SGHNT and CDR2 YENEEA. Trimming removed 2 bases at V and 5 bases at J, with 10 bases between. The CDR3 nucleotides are TGTGCCAGCAGCTTACCAGCATGTCAAAACATTCAGTACTTC. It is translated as CASSLPACQNIQYF.

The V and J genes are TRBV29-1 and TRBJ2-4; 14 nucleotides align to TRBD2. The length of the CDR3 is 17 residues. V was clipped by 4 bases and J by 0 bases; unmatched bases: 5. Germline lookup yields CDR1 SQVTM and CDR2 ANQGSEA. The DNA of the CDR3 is TGCAGCGTTGGGGGGACTAGCGGGGGACTAGCCAAAAACATTCAGTACTTC. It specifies CSVGGTSGGLAKNIQYF.

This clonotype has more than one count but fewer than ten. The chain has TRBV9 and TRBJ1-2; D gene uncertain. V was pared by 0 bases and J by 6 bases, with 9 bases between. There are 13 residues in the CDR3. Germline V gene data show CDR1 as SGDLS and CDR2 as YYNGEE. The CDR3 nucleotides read TGTGCCAGCAGCGTAGAGGGAATTCATGGCTACACCTTC. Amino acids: CASSVEGIHGYTF. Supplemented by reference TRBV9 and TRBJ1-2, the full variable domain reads DSGVTQTPKHLITATGQRVTLRCSPRSGDLSVYWYQQSLDQGLQFLIQYYNGEERAKGNILERFSAQQFPDLHSELNLSSLELGDSALYFCASSVEGIHGYTFGSGTRLTVV.